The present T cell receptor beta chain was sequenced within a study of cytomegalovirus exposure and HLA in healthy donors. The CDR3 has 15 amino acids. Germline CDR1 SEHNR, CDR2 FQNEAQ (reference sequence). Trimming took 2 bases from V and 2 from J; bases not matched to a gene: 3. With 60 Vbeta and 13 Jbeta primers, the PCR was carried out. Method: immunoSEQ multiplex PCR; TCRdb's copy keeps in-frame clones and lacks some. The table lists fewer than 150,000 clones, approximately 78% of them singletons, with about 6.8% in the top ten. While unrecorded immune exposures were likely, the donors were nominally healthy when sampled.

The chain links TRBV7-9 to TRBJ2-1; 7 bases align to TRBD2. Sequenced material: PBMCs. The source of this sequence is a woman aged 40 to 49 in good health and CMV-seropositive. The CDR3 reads CASSLISGAYNEQFF. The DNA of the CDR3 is TGTGCCAGCAGCTTAATCAGCGGGGCCTACAATGAGCAGTTCTTC.